This entry lists 16 T cell receptor beta chains sequenced from one sample in a study of CD8 T cells in Susac syndrome. The RNA, roughly 0.45 to 1 ug, was put through reverse transcription using random hexamers. TCRdb re-called the immunoSEQ multiplex PCR reads with MiXCR, one entry per CDR3 protein. The sample shows approximately 220,000 distinct CDR3 sequences, roughly 94% of them seen only once. The material sequenced was CD4+ T cells from PBMCs. The source of these receptors is a human donor with multiple sclerosis.

The chain is built from TRBV9 and TRBJ2-7, with D possibly TRBD1 on 6 matching bases. V was pared by 0 bases and J by 6 bases, with 13 bases between. Germline assignment: CDR1 SGDLS and CDR2 YYNGEE. This CDR3 is built from 14 residues. CDR3 region: CASSVDREAGEQYF. The CDR3 bases are TGTGCCAGCAGCGTAGACAGGGAAGCAGGCGAGCAGTACTTC.

V usage is TRBV7-6 and J usage is TRBJ2-3; TRBD2 is a possible D gene (5 bases). Trimming pared 5 bases from V and 6 bases from J, leaving 18 bases between. The CDR3 spans 15 residues. CDR1 is SGHVS, CDR2 FNYEAQ, per germline. The CDR3 here is CASSPSNGRVDTQYF. In nucleotides, the CDR3 is TGTGCCAGCAGCCCTAGCAACGGAAGGGTGGATACGCAGTATTTT. The variable domain in full, with the rest retrieved from reference TRBV7-6 and TRBJ2-3, is GAGVSQSPRYKVTKRGQDVALRCDPISGHVSLYWYRQALGQGPEFLTYFNYEAQQDKSGLPNDRFSAERPEGSISTLTIQRTEQRDSAMYRCASSPSNGRVDTQYFGPGTRLTVL.

V is TRBV13 and J is TRBJ2-5, with 8 nucleotides matching TRBD1. Losses at the gene ends were 4 bases for V and 0 bases for J; bases not matched to a gene: 7. Germline lookup yields CDR1 PRHDT and CDR2 FYEKMQ (reference sequence). The CDR3 sequence is 16 residues long. CDR3 protein: CASSSGQGHYQETQYF. Written as DNA, the CDR3 is TGTGCCAGCAGCTCTGGACAGGGCCATTACCAAGAGACCCAGTACTTC.

The chain uses TRBV23-1 and TRBJ2-5; 7 bases fit TRBD1. TRBV23-1 is an ORF, and what it does is uncertain. The V and J ends lost 11 bases and 5 bases, in that order; junction bases with no gene match: 8. The length of the CDR3 is 12 residues. CDR3: CAWDSVRETQYF. DNA of the CDR3: TGCGCCTGGGACAGCGTGAGGGAGACCCAGTACTTC.

CDR3 amino acids: CSVATVGANVLTF. DNA for the CDR3: TGCAGCGTTGCGACAGTTGGGGCCAACGTCCTGACTTTC. The rearrangement joins TRBV29-1 to TRBJ2-6, with D possibly matching TRBD1 (5 bases). The CDR3 covers 13 residues. In germline, CDR1 is SQVTM, CDR2 ANQGSEA. Trimming pared 4 bases from V and 3 bases from J, leaving 7 bases between. Based on the CDR3 plus reference TRBV29-1 and TRBJ2-6, the full variable domain is SAVISQKPSRDICQRGTSLTIQCQVDSQVTMMFWYRQQPGQSLTLIATANQGSEATYESGFVIDKFPISRPNLTFSTLTVSNMSPEDSSIYLCSVATVGANVLTFGAGSRLTVL.

This chain uses TRBV7-9 with TRBJ2-5; D is uncertain. Germline V CDR1 and CDR2: SEHNR, FQNEAQ (reference sequence). V lost 3 bases, J lost 4 bases, and 9 bases lay in between. The length of the CDR3 is 13 residues. CDR3: CASSFLGRETQYF. The CDR3 bases are TGTGCCAGCAGCTTCCTTGGCAGAGAGACCCAGTACTTC.

This clonotype was seen just once. The chain is built from TRBV29-1 and TRBJ2-7, with 10 nucleotides matching TRBD1. Germline V gene sequence: CDR1 SQVTM, CDR2 ANQGSEA. Germline trimming cut 7 bases from V and 5 bases from J; bases unmatched to any gene: 5. The CDR3 extends over 12 amino acids. The CDR3 coding sequence is TGCAGCGGAGGGACAGGGGTCGACGAGCAGTACTTC. Its protein is CSGGTGVDEQYF.

This chain connects TRBV29-1 to TRBJ1-5, with 7 bases identical to TRBD1. This CDR3 comprises 14 residues. The V gene's germline CDR1 is SQVTM and CDR2 ANQGSEA. The ends lost 6 bases at V and 2 bases at J; junction bases unmatched: 7. This CDR3 reads CSVRSTGGNQPQHF. CDR3 bases: TGCAGCGTCCGTTCTACAGGGGGCAATCAGCCCCAGCATTTT.

The rearrangement uses TRBV2 and TRBJ1-5; D is unclear. The CDR3 length is 14 residues. Germline CDR1 reads SNHLY; CDR2 reads FYNNEI. Trimming stripped 4 bases from V and 5 bases from J, with 12 bases between. CDR3 bases: TGTGCCAGCAGTGGGGCACTAACTTATCAGCCCCAGCATTTT. As protein: CASSGALTYQPQHF.

The rearrangement joins TRBV4-2 to TRBJ1-6; D gene ambiguous. The length of the CDR3 is 13 residues. Trimming took 1 base from V and 13 from J, leaving 11 bases between them. Germline CDR1 reads LGHNA; CDR2 reads YNFKEQ. CDR3 loop: CASSQVLSEPLHF. The CDR3 coding sequence is TGTGCCAGCAGCCAAGTCCTAAGTGAGCCCCTCCACTTT.

This chain joins TRBV20-1 and TRBJ1-5; D unresolved. V gave up 0 bases and J gave up 5 bases, with 14 bases separating them. This CDR3 is 15 amino acids long. Germline loops: CDR1 DFQATT, CDR2 SNEGSKA (reference sequence). CDR3 in DNA: TGCAGTGCTAGAGATAGCTCAGTGCGATATCAGCCCCAGCATTTT. Protein sequence: CSARDSSVRYQPQHF.

The rearrangement joins TRBV3-1 to TRBJ1-1; no reliable D call. The ends were cut back, 1 base at V and 2 bases at J, with 8 bases in the middle. Germline CDR1 and CDR2: LGHDT and YNNKEL (reference sequence). CDR3 length: 14 residues. CDR3 residues: CASSQVESNTEAFF. Here the CDR3 DNA reads TGTGCCAGCAGCCAAGTGGAAAGTAACACTGAAGCTTTCTTT.

This sequence joins TRBV3-1 and TRBJ2-5; unclear D gene. CDR3 length: 15 residues. The V gene lost 3 bases and the J gene lost 1 base, with 12 bases spanning the gap. Germline V gene lookup returns CDR1 LGHDT and CDR2 YNNKEL (reference sequence). The CDR3 loop is CASSQTDWGQETQYF. The CDR3 nucleotides read TGTGCCAGCAGCCAGACCGACTGGGGCCAAGAGACCCAGTACTTC.

V usage is TRBV20-1 and J usage is TRBJ1-1; D not resolved. Deletions cut 6 bases from V and 0 bases from J, with 11 bases between. Germline CDR1 reads DFQATT; CDR2 reads SNEGSKA (reference sequence). The CDR3 runs 13 residues. The DNA of the CDR3 is TGCAGTGCGCCGGGAGTTTTGAACACTGAAGCTTTCTTT. Its protein product is CSAPGVLNTEAFF.

The CDR3 spells CAIKKDYGAEAFF. CDR3 in DNA: TGTGCCATCAAAAAAGATTACGGCGCTGAAGCTTTCTTT. The chain links TRBV10-3 to TRBJ1-1, with D hard to call. Germline CDR1 and CDR2: ENHRY and SYGVKD. V was cut by 7 bases and J by 6 bases, with 15 bases left in between. The CDR3 totals 13 residues.

V and J are TRBV12-3 or TRBV12-4 and TRBJ2-3, with D possibly matching TRBD1 (6 bases). The CDR3 has 15 residues. Trimming stripped 5 bases from V and 3 bases from J, with 15 bases between. The CDR3 nucleotides read TGTGCCAGCAGTCAGAGGACAGCCGCGACAGATACGCAGTATTTT. It codes for CASSQRTAATDTQYF.